This is a list of T cell receptor beta chains from one sample in a study of cytomegalovirus exposure and HLA in healthy donors. Generated by immunoSEQ multiplex PCR, the TCRdb table keeps only in-frame clones and is missing some. The sample contains fewer than 200,000 clones, roughly two thirds of which appear only once. The material sequenced was PBMCs. The receptor source for this set is a woman aged 18-35 years in good health and CMV-seropositive. Each CDR3 is given without its conserved first and last residue. The order of the fields is V gene, J gene, CDR3 protein.

>TRBV27|TRBJ1-3
ASSPGASGNTIY
>TRBV14|TRBJ2-7
ASSHRGQIFPY
>TRBV7-9|TRBJ2-3
ASSLAGQGTDTQY
>TRBV6-5|TRBJ1-2
ASSYGPPYSMAGYT
>TRBV18|TRBJ2-7
ASSRAGGPYEQY
>TRBV2|TRBJ2-7
ASSEATGVEQY
>TRBV5-1|TRBJ2-3
ASSWETGQRVSTQY
>TRBV28|TRBJ1-5
ASSSYRSNQPQH
>TRBV5-1|-
ASSLDPQGVSTFYEQY
>TRBV7-9|TRBJ1-4
ASSLGDRVASNEKLF
>TRBV4-2|TRBJ1-3
ASNLGVDAGNTIY
>TRBV7-2|TRBJ2-3
ASSLDGSGGTDTQY
>TRBV7-2|TRBJ2-7
ASRPGLAGSYEQY
>TRBV7-9|TRBJ2-3
ASSLQGALGDTQY
>TRBV2|TRBJ1-5
ASSPGQGNQPQH
>TRBV5-1|TRBJ2-1
ASSFRGPSSYNEQF
>TRBV27|TRBJ1-1
ASSLGPGTGLNTEAF
>TRBV18|TRBJ1-3
ASSPGTGTQNTIY
>TRBV5-4|TRBJ2-1
ASSPGGGDGGQF
>TRBV6-5|TRBJ1-4
ASSYHREGDEKLF
>TRBV7-9|TRBJ1-5
ASSLAWGPNQPQH
>TRBV11-2|TRBJ2-7
ASRQTGDEQY
>TRBV30|TRBJ2-7
AWSVIGGTYEQY
>TRBV9|TRBJ2-7
ASRRGSAEQY
>TRBV11-1|TRBJ2-7
ASSSRQGDEQY
>TRBV6-1|TRBJ1-1
ASSDPWEEGVDTEAF
>TRBV7-2|TRBJ1-2
ASSSQGADYGYT
>TRBV6-1|TRBJ2-3
ASREGTATDTQY
>TRBV4-3|TRBJ2-1
ASSQDSAGGYNEQF
>TRBV19|TRBJ1-6
ASSLTDRKRSPLH
>TRBV18|TRBJ1-4
ASSRGTGTNEKLF
>TRBV6-1|TRBJ2-5
ATRTGPQETQY
>TRBV5-1|TRBJ2-7
ASSLDMGLYEQY
>TRBV16|TRBJ1-4
ASSPFTQGAREKLF
>TRBV11-1|TRBJ2-1
ASSDSGGFEQF